The rows below give T cell receptor beta chains drawn from one sample of a study of T cells in tuberculosis. The protocol was immunoSEQ multiplex PCR, while the TCRdb copy is restricted to in-frame clones and leaves out a portion. This sample has around 40,000 clones; approximately 94% occur once, and the top ten carry roughly 4%. Material: PBMCs, obtained at tuberculosis diagnosis. These receptor sequences come from an adult with tuberculosis. Both conserved end residues are part of each CDR3. A D gene is named only where the DNA matches it firmly. Size values are once, few and many counts, or a class for expanded clones, and some rows have none.

j_call v_call d_call clone_size cdr3_aa cdr3_nt
TRBJ1-2 TRBV6-4 TRBD1 - CASSRDRGNYGYTF TGTGCCAGCAGTAGAGACAGGGGGAACTATGGCTACACCTTC
TRBJ2-7 TRBV14 TRBD2 - CASSLSGGDYEQYF TGTGCCAGCAGCCTCTCCGGGGGGGACTACGAGCAGTACTTC
TRBJ2-7 TRBV11-2 - - CASSGYGNYFYEQYF TGTGCCAGCAGCGGATACGGGAACTATTTCTACGAGCAGTACTTC
TRBJ2-7 TRBV28 - - CASSAGASYEQYF TGTGCCAGCAGTGCAGGGGCCTCCTACGAGCAGTACTTC
TRBJ1-3 TRBV28 TRBD1 - CCTGDPGNTIYF TGTTGCACAGGGGACCCTGGAAACACCATATATTTT
TRBJ2-1 TRBV5-6 - - CASSFQNEQFF TGTGCCAGCAGCTTTCAGAATGAGCAGTTCTTC
TRBJ1-1 TRBV18 - - CASSPLRGAYTEAFF TGTGCCAGCTCACCACTTCGGGGGGCGTACACTGAAGCTTTCTTT
TRBJ1-1 TRBV5-1 TRBD1 - CASTPGTGISNTEAFF TGCGCCAGCACCCCCGGGACAGGGATATCGAACACTGAAGCTTTCTTT
TRBJ1-1 TRBV13 - - CASSSGQSNTEAFF TGTGCCAGCAGCTCAGGACAGAGTAACACTGAAGCTTTCTTT
TRBJ2-1 TRBV18 TRBD2 - CASSPPGGDEQFF TGTGCCAGCTCACCCCCCGGGGGGGATGAGCAGTTCTTC
TRBJ1-6 TRBV6-1 - - CASSAETANSPLHF TGTGCCAGCAGTGCGGAGACGGCAAATTCACCCCTCCACTTT
TRBJ2-2 TRBV11-2 TRBD2 - CASSSSAGGPVTGELFF TGTGCCAGCAGCTCCTCAGCGGGGGGGCCGGTCACCGGGGAGCTGTTTTTT
TRBJ1-5 TRBV6-4 - - CASSDIDSPFRNQPQHF TGTGCCAGCAGTGACATCGACAGCCCTTTTCGCAATCAGCCCCAGCATTTT
TRBJ2-5 TRBV5-1 TRBD2 - CASSNSGGQETQYF TGCGCCAGCAGCAACAGCGGGGGCCAAGAGACCCAGTACTTC
TRBJ1-6 TRBV11-2 TRBD1 - CASSKEGRGLEPLHF TGTGCCAGCAGCAAAGAGGGCAGGGGGCTGGAACCCCTCCACTTT
TRBJ2-4 TRBV19 - once CASSPGYGSVGLNIQYF TGTGCCAGTAGTCCAGGCTATGGCTCGGTTGGGTTAAACATTCAGTACTTC
TRBJ1-6 TRBV2 - - CASSAAGMNSPLHF TGTGCCAGCAGCGCGGCAGGGATGAATTCACCCCTCCACTTT
TRBJ2-2 TRBV7-8 TRBD1 - CASSLARDRGRNTGELFF TGTGCCAGCAGCTTAGCCCGGGACAGGGGGCGGAACACCGGGGAGCTGTTTTTT
TRBJ1-5 TRBV18 - - CASSLTNEGNQPQHF TGTGCCAGCTCGCTCACCAATGAGGGAAATCAGCCCCAGCATTTT
TRBJ1-1 TRBV29-1 - once CSVVSPGSAFF TGCAGCGTTGTATCGCCAGGTTCGGCTTTCTTT
TRBJ2-1 TRBV15 - - CATSRVRNEQFF TGTGCCACCAGCAGAGTGCGTAATGAGCAGTTCTTC
TRBJ2-5 TRBV29-1 TRBD2 - CSARTSGGARETQYF TGCAGCGCTCGGACTAGCGGGGGGGCACGGGAGACCCAGTACTTC
TRBJ1-1 TRBV11-2 - - CASSLERAQAEAFF TGTGCCAGCAGCTTAGAGAGGGCGCAGGCTGAAGCTTTCTTT